The rows below give T cell receptor beta chains drawn from one sample of a study of blood T cell repertoires in COVID-19. The protocol was immunoSEQ multiplex PCR, while the TCRdb copy is restricted to in-frame clones and leaves out a portion. The table shows approximately 280,000 clones, with around 90% occurring only once. The sequencing sample was made of peripheral blood. Source of these receptors: a young woman with COVID-19, enrolled during active disease. Each CDR3 is given with its conserved first and last residue. Fields, in order: V gene, D gene, J gene, clone size, CDR3 DNA, CDR3 protein. The D gene is left open where the match is weak. Only some rows state a clone size, as once, few, many or a class for expanded clones.

TRBV7-8	NA	TRBJ1-1	NA	TGTGCCAGCAGCTTAGAACAAGGGGTCACTGAAGCTTTCTTT	CASSLEQGVTEAFF
TRBV7-2	NA	TRBJ1-5	NA	TGTGCCAGCAGCTTTCCGGGGAGTCAGCCCCAGCATTTT	CASSFPGSQPQHF
TRBV4-1	TRBD1	TRBJ1-1	NA	TGCGCCAGCACCTTGGCCAACAGGGGGAGCACTGAAGCTTTCTTT	CASTLANRGSTEAFF
TRBV7-3	TRBD2	TRBJ2-3	NA	TGTGCCAGCAGCTTGACTAGCGGGGTAAGCACAGATACGCAGTATTTT	CASSLTSGVSTDTQYF
TRBV2	TRBD2	TRBJ2-2	NA	TGTGCCAGCAAGGAACTAGCGGCGAACACCGGGGAGCTGTTTTTT	CASKELAANTGELFF
TRBV6-2/TRBV6-3	TRBD2	TRBJ2-7	NA	TGTGCCAGCAGCAGACTAGCTGATACCTACGAGCAGTACTTC	CASSRLADTYEQYF
TRBV28	TRBD1	TRBJ1-2	NA	TGTGCCAGCAGTTACAGGGGGATTGGCTACACCTTC	CASSYRGIGYTF
TRBV10-2	NA	TRBJ1-2	NA	TGCGCCAGCAGGACGGACGGAGGTTACTATGGCTACACCTTC	CASRTDGGYYGYTF
TRBV21-1	NA	TRBJ1-5	NA	TGTGCCAGCAGCAAAGGCCACAGGGGCAATCAGCCCCAGCATTTT	CASSKGHRGNQPQHF
TRBV11-2	NA	TRBJ2-7	NA	TGTGCCAGCAGCTTAGATGAGCGAGGGGGTGCCTACGAGCAGTACTTC	CASSLDERGGAYEQYF
TRBV6-5	TRBD2	TRBJ2-3	NA	TGTGCCAGCAGCTACCTAGCGGGGACGCACACAGATACGCAGTATTTT	CASSYLAGTHTDTQYF
TRBV29-1	NA	TRBJ1-4	few	TGCAGCGTTCTTGGGGGGGGCAAGAATGAAAAACTGTTTTTT	CSVLGGGKNEKLFF
TRBV18	NA	TRBJ1-1	NA	TGTGCCAGCTCACCCGGGACATCGAACACTGAAGCTTTCTTT	CASSPGTSNTEAFF
TRBV10-3	NA	TRBJ1-6	NA	TGTGCCATCAGTGAGTCGGGAGGGGACAATTCACCCCTCCACTTT	CAISESGGDNSPLHF
TRBV4-2	TRBD1	TRBJ2-2	NA	TGTGCCAGCAGCCAAGCTCCCGGGACAGGGGGCTTCGCCGGGGAGCTGTTTTTT	CASSQAPGTGGFAGELFF
TRBV24-1	TRBD1	TRBJ2-2	NA	TGTGCCACCAGTGAGAACAGGGGGGCCGGGGAGCTGTTTTTT	CATSENRGAGELFF
TRBV5-6	NA	TRBJ2-2	once	TGTGCCAGCAGCTTGGTCCCAGGGCGGAACACCGGGGAGCTGTTTTTT	CASSLVPGRNTGELFF
TRBV7-9	TRBD1	TRBJ1-4	NA	TGTGCCAGCAGCCGGGGACAGCAAGAAAAACTGTTTTTT	CASSRGQQEKLFF
TRBV7-4	NA	TRBJ1-1	many	TGTGCCAGCAGCCCTCCGGGAACTGAAGCTTTCTTT	CASSPPGTEAFF
TRBV11-3	NA	TRBJ2-7	NA	TGTGCCAGCAGCTCGAACGCAGGTGCCTACGAGCAGTACTTC	CASSSNAGAYEQYF
TRBV24-1	NA	TRBJ2-1	NA	TGTGCCACCAGGGGGGCGGGTTACAATGAGCAGTTCTTC	CATRGAGYNEQFF
TRBV28	NA	TRBJ1-2	NA	TGTGCCAGCAGTTTGCAGGGGTATGGCTACACCTTC	CASSLQGYGYTF
TRBV14	NA	TRBJ1-1	few	TGTGCCAGCAGCCAACTTCGAGGCAGGACCGGGGGAGCTTTCTTT	CASSQLRGRTGGAFF
TRBV29-1	TRBD1	TRBJ2-6	NA	TGCAGCGTTCGGGACAGCTACTCTGGGGCCAACGTCCTGACTTTC	CSVRDSYSGANVLTF
TRBV7-9	NA	TRBJ1-2	once	TGTGCCAGCAGCGTAGGAAACCAAGAGATTAGGCGGCATAGCTATGGCTACACCTTC	CASSVGNQEIRRHSYGYTF
TRBV10-3	NA	TRBJ2-7	NA	TGTGCCATCAGTGCGCAACGGGAGTTATACGAGCAGTACTTC	CAISAQRELYEQYF
TRBV30	NA	TRBJ2-5	NA	TGTGCCTGGAGTCCAGCGATAGAGACCCAGTACTTC	CAWSPAIETQYF
TRBV5-1	NA	TRBJ2-7	once	TGCGCCAGCAGTTACCGGAGGGCCCCTGGAGAGCAGTACTTC	CASSYRRAPGEQYF
TRBV6-5	NA	TRBJ1-5	NA	TGTGCCAGCAAAGAGTTAGGAGCAAATCAGCCCCAGCATTTT	CASKELGANQPQHF
TRBV9	NA	TRBJ1-1	NA	TGTGCCAGCAGCGCCGGGACACATGTTAATACTGAAGCTTTCTTT	CASSAGTHVNTEAFF
TRBV10-2	NA	TRBJ1-2	NA	TGCGCCAGCAGTACCCCAAACCGGATTTCGGACTTGAGTAACTATGGCTACACCTTC	CASSTPNRISDLSNYGYTF
TRBV18	TRBD2	TRBJ2-1	once	TGTGCCAGCTCACCACCGTCACTAGCGGGAGGGTATGAGCAGTTCTTC	CASSPPSLAGGYEQFF
TRBV30	TRBD2	TRBJ2-7	once	TGTGCCTGGAGCACCCTAGCGGGATCCTACGAGCAGTACTTC	CAWSTLAGSYEQYF
TRBV24-1	TRBD2	TRBJ2-1	NA	TGTGCCACCAGTGATTTGTCGGGAGGGCCGCACAATGAGCAGTTCTTC	CATSDLSGGPHNEQFF
TRBV28	TRBD1	TRBJ1-6	NA	TGTGCCAGCAGTTTTGACAGGGGGAACCTTAATTCACCCCTCCACTTT	CASSFDRGNLNSPLHF
TRBV7-8	NA	TRBJ1-2	few	TGTGCCAGCAAGCCAGGGGCTCATGGCTACACCTTC	CASKPGAHGYTF
TRBV28	TRBD1	TRBJ2-7	NA	TGTGCCAGCAGTTTGACAGGGGACTCCTACGAGCAGTACTTC	CASSLTGDSYEQYF
TRBV25-1	NA	TRBJ2-7	NA	TGTGCCAGCAGTGAATGGAGGTCCTACGAGCAGTACTTC	CASSEWRSYEQYF
TRBV19	TRBD2	TRBJ2-1	NA	TGTGCCAGTAGTCCAAGGACTAGCGAAGATGAGCAGTTCTTC	CASSPRTSEDEQFF
TRBV6-5	TRBD1	TRBJ2-7	NA	TGTGCCAGCAGTCCGATGACAGGGGGCGAGCAGTACTTC	CASSPMTGGEQYF